A single sample is the source of the 2 T cell receptor beta chains below, sequenced in a study of T-cell reconstitution after alpha-beta-depleted transplantation in children (dated by TCRdb to the mid-2010s). What the treatment or condition label conveys for this sample: allogeneic hematopoietic cell transplantation with graft depleted of TCRalphabeta T cells and CD19 B cells. Receptor libraries were prepared by PCR. TCRdb shows the sequencer as Illumina HiSeq 2500. TCR libraries were prepared with molecular barcoding, using unique molecular identifiers to normalize TCRbeta repertoire quantification. The public reads were reprocessed in TCRdb via fastp at Q25 and MiXCR, keeping in-frame beta chains. Rows with one shared CDR3 protein collapse into an entry with the most common genes and DNA. This sample lists about 980,000 distinct CDR3 sequences; roughly 31% were detected once. The top ten clones comprise over 25% of the sample.

The material sequenced was PBMCs, mostly from graft donor cells, taken 360 days after TCRalphabeta/CD19-depleted stem cell transplant. Source of these receptors: a boy under two years old who had a stem cell transplant for SCID, so the T cells may come from the graft donor.

CDR3 DNA: TGTGCCAGCAGTTTATTGGGACTTACCTTTCAAGAGACCCAGTACTTC. The encoded protein is CASSLLGLTFQETQYF. This chain uses TRBV12-3 or TRBV12-4 with TRBJ2-5; maybe TRBD2 (6 bases). The CDR3 runs to 16 residues. The germline V and J ends were trimmed by 2 bases and 2 bases, with 15 bases remaining between them.

The chain has TRBV7-2 and TRBJ2-1, with D perhaps being TRBD1 or TRBD2 (5 bases each). There are 17 residues in the CDR3. Per germline, CDR1 SGHTA and CDR2 FQGNSA. The ends were cut back, 1 base at V and 2 bases at J, with 15 bases in the middle. As DNA, the CDR3 is TGTGCCAGCAGCTTAGGAACGGGGCAGGCCCCCTACAATGAGCAGTTCTTC. Its translation: CASSLGTGQAPYNEQFF.